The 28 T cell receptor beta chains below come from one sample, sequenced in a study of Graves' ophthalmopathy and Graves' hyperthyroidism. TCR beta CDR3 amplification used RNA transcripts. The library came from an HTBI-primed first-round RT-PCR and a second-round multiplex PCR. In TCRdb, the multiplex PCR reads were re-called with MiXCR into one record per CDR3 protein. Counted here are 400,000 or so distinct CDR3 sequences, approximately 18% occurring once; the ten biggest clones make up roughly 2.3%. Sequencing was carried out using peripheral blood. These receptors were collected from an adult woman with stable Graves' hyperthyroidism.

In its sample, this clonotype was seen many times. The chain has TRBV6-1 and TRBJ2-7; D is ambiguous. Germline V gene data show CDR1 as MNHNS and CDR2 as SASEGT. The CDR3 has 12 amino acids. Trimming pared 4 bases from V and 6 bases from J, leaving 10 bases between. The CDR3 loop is CASSVSRAEQYF. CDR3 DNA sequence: TGTGCCAGCAGTGTTTCACGCGCCGAGCAGTACTTC.

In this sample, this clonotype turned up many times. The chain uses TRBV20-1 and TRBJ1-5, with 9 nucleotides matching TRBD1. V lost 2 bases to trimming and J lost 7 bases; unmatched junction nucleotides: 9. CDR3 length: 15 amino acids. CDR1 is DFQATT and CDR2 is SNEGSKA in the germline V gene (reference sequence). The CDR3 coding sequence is TGCAGTGCTAGAAAACAGGGGGCCGAGGGGCAGCCCCAGCATTTT. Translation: CSARKQGAEGQPQHF.

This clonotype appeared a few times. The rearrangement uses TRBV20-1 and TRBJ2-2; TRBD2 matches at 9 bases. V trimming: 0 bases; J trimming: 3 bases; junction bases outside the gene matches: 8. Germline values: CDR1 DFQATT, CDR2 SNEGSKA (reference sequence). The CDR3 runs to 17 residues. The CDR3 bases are TGCAGTGCTAGAGATCTCAATAGCGGGAGTGACACCGGGGAGCTGTTTTTT. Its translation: CSARDLNSGSDTGELFF.

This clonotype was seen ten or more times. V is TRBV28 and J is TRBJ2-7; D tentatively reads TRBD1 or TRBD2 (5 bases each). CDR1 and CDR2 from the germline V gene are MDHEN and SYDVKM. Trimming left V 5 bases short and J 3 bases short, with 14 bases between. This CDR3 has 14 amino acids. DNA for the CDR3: TGTGCCAGCAGTCCCTCGGGGCAGATCTACGAGCAGTACTTC. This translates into CASSPSGQIYEQYF. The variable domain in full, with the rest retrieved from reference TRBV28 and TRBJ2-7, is DVKVTQSSRYLVKRTGEKVFLECVQDMDHENMFWYRQDPGLGLRLIYFSYDVKMKEKGDIPEGYSVSREKKERFSLILESASTNQTSMYLCASSPSGQIYEQYFGPGTRLTVT.

In nucleotides, the CDR3 is TGTGCCAGCAGGGTAGGGGGGGTTTTGGGCGACGAGCAGTTCTTC. This sequence encodes CASRVGGVLGDEQFF. The chain recombines TRBV12-3 or TRBV12-4 with TRBJ2-1; TRBD2 is a possible D gene (7 bases). V lost 6 bases, J lost 10 bases, and 22 bases lay in between. This CDR3 region has 15 residues.

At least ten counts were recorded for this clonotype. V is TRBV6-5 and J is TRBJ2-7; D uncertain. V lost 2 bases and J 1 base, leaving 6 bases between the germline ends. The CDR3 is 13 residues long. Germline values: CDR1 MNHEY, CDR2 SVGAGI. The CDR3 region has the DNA TGTGCCAGCAGTTACAACCCTTCCTACGAGCAGTACTTC. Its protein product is CASSYNPSYEQYF.

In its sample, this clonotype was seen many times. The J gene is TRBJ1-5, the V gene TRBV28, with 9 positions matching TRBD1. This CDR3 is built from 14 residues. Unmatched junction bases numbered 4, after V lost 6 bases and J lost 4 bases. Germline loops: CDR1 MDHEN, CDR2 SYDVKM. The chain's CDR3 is CASRQGAGNQPQHF. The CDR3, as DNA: TGTGCCAGCAGACAGGGGGCTGGAAATCAGCCCCAGCATTTT.

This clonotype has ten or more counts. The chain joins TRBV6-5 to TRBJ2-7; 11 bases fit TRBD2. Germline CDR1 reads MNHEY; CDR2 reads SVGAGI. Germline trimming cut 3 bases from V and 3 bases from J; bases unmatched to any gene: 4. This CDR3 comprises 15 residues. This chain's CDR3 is CASSYSGTSGYEQYF. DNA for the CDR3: TGTGCCAGCAGTTATTCCGGGACTAGCGGCTACGAGCAGTACTTC.

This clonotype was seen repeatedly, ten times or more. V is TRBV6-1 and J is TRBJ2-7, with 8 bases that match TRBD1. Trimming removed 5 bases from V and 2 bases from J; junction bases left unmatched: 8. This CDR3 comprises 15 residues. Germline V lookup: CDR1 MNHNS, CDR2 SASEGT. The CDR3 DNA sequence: TGTGCCAGCAGTCCGACAGGGGCGAATCCCTACGAGCAGTACTTC. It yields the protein CASSPTGANPYEQYF.

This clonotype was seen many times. CDR3 protein: CASSQTGLQETQYF. The DNA of the CDR3 is TGTGCCAGCAGCCAGACAGGGTTACAAGAGACCCAGTACTTC. J is TRBJ2-5 and V is TRBV9, with TRBD1 matching 7 bases. CDR1 is SGDLS and CDR2 is YYNGEE in the germline V gene. The CDR3 has 14 amino acids. The junction had 5 bases not matched to a gene; V was cut back by 4 bases and J by 2 bases.

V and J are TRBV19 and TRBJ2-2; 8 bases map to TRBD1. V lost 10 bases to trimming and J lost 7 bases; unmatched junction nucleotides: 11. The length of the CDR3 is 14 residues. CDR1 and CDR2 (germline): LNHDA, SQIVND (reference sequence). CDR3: CATLEDRVGGELFF. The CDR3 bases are TGTGCCACCCTAGAGGACAGGGTCGGCGGGGAGCTGTTTTTT.

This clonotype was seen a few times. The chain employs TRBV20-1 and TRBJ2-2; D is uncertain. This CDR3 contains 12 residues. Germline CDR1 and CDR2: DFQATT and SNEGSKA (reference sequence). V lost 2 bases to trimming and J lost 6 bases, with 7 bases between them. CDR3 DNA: TGCAGTGCTAGATTTAACGCCGGGGAGCTGTTTTTT. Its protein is CSARFNAGELFF.

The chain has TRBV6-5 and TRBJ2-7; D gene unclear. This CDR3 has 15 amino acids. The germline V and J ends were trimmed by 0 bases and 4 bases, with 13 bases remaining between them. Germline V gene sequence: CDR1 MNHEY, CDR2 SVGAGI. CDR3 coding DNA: TGTGCCAGCAGTTACTCCCAGGCCATGTATTACGAGCAGTACTTC. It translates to CASSYSQAMYYEQYF.

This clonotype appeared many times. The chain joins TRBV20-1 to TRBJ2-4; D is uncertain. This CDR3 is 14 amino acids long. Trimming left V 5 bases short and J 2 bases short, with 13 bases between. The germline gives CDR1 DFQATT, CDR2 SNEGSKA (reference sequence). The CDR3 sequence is CSARPPNPKNIQYF. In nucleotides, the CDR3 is TGCAGTGCTCGACCTCCAAACCCCAAAAACATTCAGTACTTC.

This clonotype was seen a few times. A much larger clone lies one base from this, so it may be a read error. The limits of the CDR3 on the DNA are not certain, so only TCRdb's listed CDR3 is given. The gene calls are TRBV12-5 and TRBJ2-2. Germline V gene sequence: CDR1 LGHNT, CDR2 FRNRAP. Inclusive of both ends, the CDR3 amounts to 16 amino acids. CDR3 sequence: CASGFLAGSDTGELCF.

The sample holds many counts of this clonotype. This chain's CDR3 is CSARGWTSSYEQYF. In nucleotides, the CDR3 is TGCAGTGCTAGGGGTTGGACGAGCTCCTACGAGCAGTACTTC. This sequence joins TRBV20-1 and TRBJ2-7; D is ambiguous. CDR1 is DFQATT, CDR2 SNEGSKA, per germline (reference sequence). The CDR3 runs 14 residues. V was cut by 3 bases and J by 0 bases, with 12 bases left in between.

The CDR3 reads CASSPGTIVAGELFF. DNA of the CDR3: TGTGCCAGCAGCCCCGGGACCATAGTTGCCGGGGAGCTGTTTTTT. This rearrangement joins TRBV9 to TRBJ2-2; D is perhaps TRBD1 or TRBD2 (5 bases each). Germline CDR1 is SGDLS and CDR2 is YYNGEE. The CDR3 extends over 15 amino acids. The ends were cut back, 4 bases at V and 6 bases at J, with 16 bases in the middle.

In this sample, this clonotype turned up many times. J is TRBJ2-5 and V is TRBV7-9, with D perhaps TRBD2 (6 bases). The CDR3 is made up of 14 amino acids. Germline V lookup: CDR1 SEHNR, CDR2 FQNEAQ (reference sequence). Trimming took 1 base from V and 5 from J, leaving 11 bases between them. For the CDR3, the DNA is TGTGCCAGCAGCTTAGAGGGGAGGAGGGAGACCCAGTACTTC. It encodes CASSLEGRRETQYF.

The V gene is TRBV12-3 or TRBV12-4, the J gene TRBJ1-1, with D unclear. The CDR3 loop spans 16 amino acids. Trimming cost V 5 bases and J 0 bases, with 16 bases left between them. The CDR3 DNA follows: TGTGCCAGCAGTCCCCCCCCAGGAGCTATGAACACTGAAGCTTTCTTT. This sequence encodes CASSPPPGAMNTEAFF.

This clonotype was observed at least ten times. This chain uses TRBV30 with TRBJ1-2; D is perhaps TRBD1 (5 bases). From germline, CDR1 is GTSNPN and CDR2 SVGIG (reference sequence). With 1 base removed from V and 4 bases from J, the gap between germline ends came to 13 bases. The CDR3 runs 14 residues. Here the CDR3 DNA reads TGTGCCTGGAGTGGAAAGGGGACTTTCTATGGCTACACCTTC. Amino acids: CAWSGKGTFYGYTF.

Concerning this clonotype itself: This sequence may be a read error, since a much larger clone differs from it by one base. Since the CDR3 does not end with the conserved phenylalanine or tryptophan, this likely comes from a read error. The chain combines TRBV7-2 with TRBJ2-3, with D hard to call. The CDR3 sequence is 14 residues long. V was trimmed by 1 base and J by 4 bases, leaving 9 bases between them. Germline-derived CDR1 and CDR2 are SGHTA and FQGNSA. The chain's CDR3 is CASSLGGGSDTQYC. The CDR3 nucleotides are TGTGCCAGCAGCTTAGGAGGTGGGTCAGATACGCAGTATTGT.

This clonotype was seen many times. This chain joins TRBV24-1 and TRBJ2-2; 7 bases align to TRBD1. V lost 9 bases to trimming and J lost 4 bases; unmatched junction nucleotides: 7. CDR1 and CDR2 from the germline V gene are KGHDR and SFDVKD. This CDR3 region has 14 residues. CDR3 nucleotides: TGTGCCACCTCGTTTACAGGGGCCACCGGGGAGCTGTTTTTT. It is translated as CATSFTGATGELFF.

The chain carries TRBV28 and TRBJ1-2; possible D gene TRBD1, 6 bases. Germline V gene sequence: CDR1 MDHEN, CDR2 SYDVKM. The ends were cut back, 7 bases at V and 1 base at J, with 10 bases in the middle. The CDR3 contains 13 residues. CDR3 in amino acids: CASTQGFNYGYTF. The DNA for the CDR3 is TGTGCCAGCACTCAGGGGTTTAACTATGGCTACACCTTC.

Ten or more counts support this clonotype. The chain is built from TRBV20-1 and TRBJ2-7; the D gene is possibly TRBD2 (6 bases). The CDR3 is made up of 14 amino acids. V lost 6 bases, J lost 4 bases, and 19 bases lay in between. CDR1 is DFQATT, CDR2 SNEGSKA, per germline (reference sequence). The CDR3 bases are TGCAGTGCCCAGACAGATCAGGAGGGGTACGAGCAGTACTTC. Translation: CSAQTDQEGYEQYF.

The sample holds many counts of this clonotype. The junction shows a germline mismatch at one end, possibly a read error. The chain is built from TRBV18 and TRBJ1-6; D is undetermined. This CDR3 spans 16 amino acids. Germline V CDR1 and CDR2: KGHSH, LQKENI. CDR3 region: CASSGLAAKEAAPPHF. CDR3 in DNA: TGTGCCAGCTCCGGCTTGGCGGCAAAGGAGGCAGCACCCCCCCACTTT.

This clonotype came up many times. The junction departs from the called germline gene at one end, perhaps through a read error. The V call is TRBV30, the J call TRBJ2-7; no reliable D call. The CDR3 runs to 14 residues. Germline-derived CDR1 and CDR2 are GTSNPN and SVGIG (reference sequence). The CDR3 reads CAWSVRLIADGRTF. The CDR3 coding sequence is TGTGCCTGGAGTGTTCGGCTCATCGCCGACGGACGAACTTTC.

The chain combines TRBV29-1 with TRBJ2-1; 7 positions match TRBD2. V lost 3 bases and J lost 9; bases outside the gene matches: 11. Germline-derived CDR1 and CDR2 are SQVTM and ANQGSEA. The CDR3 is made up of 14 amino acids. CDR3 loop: CSVDRDYLPGEQFF. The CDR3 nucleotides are TGCAGCGTTGATCGGGACTACCTGCCGGGTGAGCAGTTCTTC.

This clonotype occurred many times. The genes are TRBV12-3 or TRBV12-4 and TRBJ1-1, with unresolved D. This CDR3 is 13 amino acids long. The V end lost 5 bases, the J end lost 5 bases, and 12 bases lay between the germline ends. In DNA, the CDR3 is TGTGCCAGCAGTCAAGACGGGTCTACTGAAGCTTTCTTT. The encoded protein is CASSQDGSTEAFF.